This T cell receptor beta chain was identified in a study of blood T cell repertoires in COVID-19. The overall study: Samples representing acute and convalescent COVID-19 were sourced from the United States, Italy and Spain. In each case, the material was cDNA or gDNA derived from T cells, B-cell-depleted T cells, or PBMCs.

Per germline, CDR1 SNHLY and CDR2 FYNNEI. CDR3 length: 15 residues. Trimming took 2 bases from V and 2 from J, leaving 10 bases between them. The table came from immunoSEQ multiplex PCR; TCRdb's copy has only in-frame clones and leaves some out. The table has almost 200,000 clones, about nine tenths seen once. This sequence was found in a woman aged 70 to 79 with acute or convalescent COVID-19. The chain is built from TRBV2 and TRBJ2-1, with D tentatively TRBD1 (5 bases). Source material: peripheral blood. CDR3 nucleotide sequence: TGTGCCAGCAGTGAACAGGGCCGGACCTACAATGAGCAGTTCTTC. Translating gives CASSEQGRTYNEQFF.